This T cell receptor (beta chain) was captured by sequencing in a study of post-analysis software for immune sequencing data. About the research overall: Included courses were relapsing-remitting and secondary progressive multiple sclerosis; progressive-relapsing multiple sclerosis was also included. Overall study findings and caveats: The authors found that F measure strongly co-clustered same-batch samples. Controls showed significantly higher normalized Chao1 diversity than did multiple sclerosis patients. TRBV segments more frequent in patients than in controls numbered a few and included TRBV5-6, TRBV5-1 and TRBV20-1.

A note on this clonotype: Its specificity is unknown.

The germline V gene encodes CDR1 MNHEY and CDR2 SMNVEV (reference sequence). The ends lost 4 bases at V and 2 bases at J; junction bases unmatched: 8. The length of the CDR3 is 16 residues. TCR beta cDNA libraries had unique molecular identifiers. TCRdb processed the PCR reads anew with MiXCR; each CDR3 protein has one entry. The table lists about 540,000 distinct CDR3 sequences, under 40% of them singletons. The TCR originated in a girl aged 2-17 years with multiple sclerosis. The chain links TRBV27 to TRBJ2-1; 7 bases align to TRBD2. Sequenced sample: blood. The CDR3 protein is CASSSLTRGTYNEQFF. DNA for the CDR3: TGTGCCAGCAGTTCGCTTACGCGGGGGACCTACAATGAGCAGTTCTTC.